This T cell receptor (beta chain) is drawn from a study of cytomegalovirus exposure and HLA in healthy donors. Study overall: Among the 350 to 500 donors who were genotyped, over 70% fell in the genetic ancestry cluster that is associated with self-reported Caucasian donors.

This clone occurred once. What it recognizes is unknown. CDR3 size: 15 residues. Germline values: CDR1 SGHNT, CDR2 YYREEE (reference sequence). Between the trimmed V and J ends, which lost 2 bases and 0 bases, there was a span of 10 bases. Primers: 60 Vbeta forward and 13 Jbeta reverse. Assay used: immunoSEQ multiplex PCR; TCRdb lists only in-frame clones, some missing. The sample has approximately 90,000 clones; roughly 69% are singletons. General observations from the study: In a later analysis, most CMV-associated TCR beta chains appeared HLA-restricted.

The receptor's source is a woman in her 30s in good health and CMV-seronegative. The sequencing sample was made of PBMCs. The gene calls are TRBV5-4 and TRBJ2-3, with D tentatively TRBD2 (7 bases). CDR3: CASSFGGRSTDTQYF. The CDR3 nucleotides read TGTGCCAGCAGCTTCGGGGGGCGTAGCACAGATACGCAGTATTTT.